This T cell receptor beta chain was sequenced for a study of response to subunit inactivated influenza vaccine. The ends lost 5 bases at V and 4 bases at J; junction bases unmatched: 7. Looked up from germline, CDR1 is LGHNA and CDR2 is YSLEER. The CDR3 is made up of 14 amino acids. TCRdb re-called the RT-PCR reads with MiXCR, one entry per CDR3 protein. The data contain approximately 500,000 distinct CDR3 sequences, under 15% of them seen just once; the ten biggest clones take up roughly 14%. The receptor's source is a man aged 50-60 years who received an inactivated influenza vaccine. This sequence joins TRBV4-3 and TRBJ2-5, with 7 bases fitting TRBD1. The starting material was PBMCs from blood, obtained 40 to 50 days after vaccination. The chain's CDR3 is CASSGRDSPETQYF. CDR3 DNA: TGCGCCAGCAGCGGAAGGGACAGCCCAGAGACCCAGTACTTC.